Here is one T cell receptor (beta chain) with its context. J lost 9 bases, V lost 11 bases, and 11 bases had no gene match. The germline V gene encodes CDR1 SGHAT and CDR2 FQNNGV. This CDR3 is built from 12 residues. This entry belongs to a study of CD8 T cells in Susac syndrome. CD8+ and CD4+ T cells circulating in blood were sequenced for TCR beta. TEMRA cells underwent FACS enrichment and CD8+ and CD4+ T cells underwent negative isolation. RNA totalling roughly 0.45 to 1 ug underwent reverse transcription with random hexamers. The method of amplification for TCR beta CDR3 was immunoSEQ multiplex PCR, covering 54 Vbeta and 13 Jbeta. In TCRdb, the immunoSEQ multiplex PCR reads were re-called with MiXCR into one record per CDR3 protein. The sample has 150,000 or so distinct CDR3 sequences, 80% to 95% seen once.

The sequenced sample was CD4+ T cells from PBMCs. The clonotype comes from a human donor in good health. This sequence joins TRBV11-2 and TRBJ2-5; 8 bases agree with TRBD2. The CDR3 sequence: CAGAAGVGPQYF. For the CDR3, the DNA is TGTGCCGGGGCAGCGGGGGTAGGGCCCCAGTACTTC.